Below, one T cell receptor (beta chain) is given with its context. Its antigen is currently unknown. This specimen belongs to a study of cytomegalovirus exposure and HLA in healthy donors. Points from the study as a whole: Highly shared variants forming one cluster were likely a sequencing artifact.

There are 19 residues in the CDR3. V was pared by 4 bases and J by 5 bases, with 10 bases of the junction left unmatched. Germline V gene lookup returns CDR1 MDHEN and CDR2 SYDVKM. Use of 60 Vbeta and 13 Jbeta primers characterized the PCR. The assay was immunoSEQ multiplex PCR, and TCRdb's table has in-frame clones only and misses some. The repertoire shows 75,000 to 100,000 clones; the top ten hold 1.5%. The sequence was obtained from a woman aged 55 to 70 in good health and CMV-seronegative. The chain employs TRBV28 and TRBJ2-2; 16 bases are a match to TRBD2. The sequenced sample consisted of PBMCs. For the CDR3, the DNA is TGTGCCAGCAGTTACACACTGGGACTAGCGGGAGGGCAAACCGGGGAGCTGTTTTTT. Protein sequence: CASSYTLGLAGGQTGELFF.